This T cell receptor beta chain was recovered during a study of T cell responses to AZD1222 COVID-19 vaccine. Study at large: Second-dose schedules of about 4 or about 12 weeks were combined. Findings and limits, study-wide: Of the AZD1222 recipients, only five to seven were seropositive at baseline. When two AZD1222 doses had been given, Spike-specific TCR breadth and depth rose.

TCRdb's table, derived via immunoSEQ multiplex PCR, lists solely in-frame clones and lacks some. This table holds about 120,000 clones, 70% to 90% found once. The CDR3 covers 15 residues. Germline CDR1 reads SGHRS; CDR2 reads YFSETQ. V lost 0 bases, J lost 5 bases, and 14 bases lay in between. With regard to this clone: The antigen is not known.

The chain joins TRBV5-1 to TRBJ2-5, with D perhaps matching TRBD2 (5 bases). The TCR comes from an adult in good health. The sample consisted of peripheral blood, taken on day 0 of AZD1222 vaccination. The CDR3 bases are TGCGCCAGCAGCTTGGTTGGAGGTCGCAGGGAGACCCAGTACTTC. It codes for CASSLVGGRRETQYF. The entire variable domain, with the rest obtained from reference TRBV5-1 and TRBJ2-5, is as follows: KAGVTQTPRYLIKTRGQQVTLSCSPISGHRSVSWYQQTPGQGLQFLFEYFSETQRNKGNFPGRFSGRQFSNSRSEMNVSTLELGDSALYLCASSLVGGRRETQYFGPGTRLLVL.